Listed here are 7 T cell receptor beta chains from one sample, sequenced in a study of blood T cell repertoires in COVID-19. Repertoires were generated with immunoSEQ multiplex PCR, while TCRdb's copy carries only in-frame clones and drops some. The sample contains approximately 280,000 clones, 85% of which appear only once. Sequencing used peripheral blood. The receptors were sampled from a man aged 50 to 59 with active or convalescent COVID-19.

V is TRBV12-3 or TRBV12-4 and J is TRBJ2-7, with TRBD1 matching over 10 bases. This CDR3 is 13 amino acids long. J was trimmed by 8 bases and V by 6 bases; bases with no gene match: 7. The CDR3 bases are TGTGCCAGCAGCCGGGACAGGGGCTCACAGCAGTACTTC. It translates to CASSRDRGSQQYF.

The rearrangement uses TRBV6-5 and TRBJ2-5, with 12 bases lining up with TRBD1. CDR1 is MNHEY, CDR2 SVGAGI, per germline. The V segment lost 7 bases and the J segment 5 bases; nucleotides outside the gene matches: 8. This CDR3 contains 15 residues. CDR3: CASKGDRGRWETQYF. The CDR3 DNA follows: TGTGCCAGCAAGGGGGACAGGGGGCGTTGGGAGACCCAGTACTTC.

V is TRBV25-1 and J is TRBJ1-6; 7 bases are shared with TRBD1. The junction had 12 bases not matched to a gene; V was cut back by 3 bases and J by 10 bases. Germline V gives CDR1 MGHDK, CDR2 SYGVNS. This CDR3 region has 16 residues. CDR3 region: CASSDSIGGGRSPLHF. The CDR3 bases are TGTGCCAGCAGTGATTCCATCGGAGGGGGCAGGTCACCCCTCCACTTT.

V usage is TRBV9 and J usage is TRBJ2-1; 9 positions agree with TRBD2. V shed 0 bases, J shed 7 bases, and the junction held 8 bases outside the gene matches. CDR1 is SGDLS, CDR2 YYNGEE, per germline. The CDR3 totals 16 residues. The CDR3: CASSVDPAGGWNEQFF. DNA for the CDR3: TGTGCCAGCAGCGTAGATCCAGCGGGAGGTTGGAATGAGCAGTTCTTC.

J is TRBJ2-2 and V is TRBV6-1; TRBD1 matches 8 bases. The V gene's germline CDR1 is MNHNS and CDR2 SASEGT. The J segment lost 6 bases and the V segment lost 4 bases, leaving 13 bases of the junction unmatched. The CDR3 has 17 amino acids. This chain's CDR3 is CASSVWTRTGWSGELFF. The CDR3 nucleotides are TGTGCCAGCAGTGTTTGGACCAGGACAGGGTGGTCCGGGGAGCTGTTTTTT.

This chain links TRBV30 with TRBJ2-5, with 7 bases fitting TRBD2. The CDR3 totals 14 residues. The J segment lost 2 bases and the V segment lost 0 bases, leaving 3 bases of the junction unmatched. Germline assignment: CDR1 GTSNPN and CDR2 SVGIG (reference sequence). Written as DNA, the CDR3 is TGTGCCTGGAGTGTCCCGGGAGGTCAAGAGACCCAGTACTTC. Translation: CAWSVPGGQETQYF.

This clone was recorded once. This chain connects TRBV6-1 to TRBJ1-1; TRBD1 aligns across 8 bases. This CDR3 has 16 amino acids. The germline V gene encodes CDR1 MNHNS and CDR2 SASEGT. The V and J ends lost 4 bases and 6 bases, in that order; junction bases with no gene match: 13. CDR3 protein: CASSVWGQDLSSEAFF. CDR3 nucleotide sequence: TGTGCCAGCAGTGTTTGGGGACAGGACTTAAGCTCTGAAGCTTTCTTT.